This T cell receptor (beta chain) was profiled in a study of tumor-infiltrating lymphocytes in localized non-small cell lung cancer (dated by TCRdb to 2020 to 2022). As for the study more broadly: The cohort covered several histologies, both smokers and never-smokers, and patients whose samples were collected after neoadjuvant chemotherapy. Each patient provided resected tumor tissue plus uninvolved lung tissue from the same patient, with the uninvolved lung tissue described as non-adjacent to the tumor. Flow cytometry, multiplex immunofluorescence, RNA-seq, exome sequencing and proteomics were applied to the same patients as TCR sequencing, which was one of several integrated assays. The overall ICON cohort comprised 150 or so surgical patients with localized non-small cell lung cancer whose tumors were resected. For under 65 patients, immunoSEQ T-cell fraction was compared between paired tumor and uninvolved lung. The paper's findings and limits, for the study overall: Different pieces of the same tissue were used for different assays, so technical variation could not be separated from intratumor heterogeneity. Higher T cell infiltration in tumors than in uninvolved lung tissue was supported by TCRbeta sequencing, consistent with immunofluorescence CD3 counts. No association of tumor T-cell fraction from TCR sequencing with recurrence-free survival was found (p = 0.61). Assay coverage differed among patients according to how much tissue was available, so only a subset of the cohort had TCR sequencing. No difference in TCR-derived T-cell fraction was observed between the flow cytometry-defined immunotypes IM1 (good prognosis) and IM2 (poor prognosis).

Worth noting for this clone: Its antigen is still unknown. Within one base of it there is no much larger clone, and no base qualities were kept.

Taken from cysteine to phenylalanine, the CDR3 has 12 residues. CDR3 DNA is the only sequence kept; it has 36 bases, read in frame from the first base. From the germline V gene, CDR1 is MGHDK and CDR2 is SYGVNS. Trimming removed 3 bases from V and 13 bases from J, leaving 12 bases between the germline ends. The immunoSEQ assay used for TCR sequencing gave the T-cell fraction in both tumor and uninvolved lung tissue. The paper's processing steps were these. For survival analysis, patients were split into high (upper tertile) and low (lower two tertiles) T-cell fraction groups and compared by log-rank test. A signed-rank test was used to test paired tumor versus uninvolved lung differences in T-cell fraction. The source is immuneACCESS, and TCRdb retained only in-frame sequences with V and J called. Part of the clones is not carried over; for the studies checked, unresolved V genes explain less than half of this, and the remainder is unexplained. V, J and clone size derive from that table, while D and trimming were established from the DNA sequence. The table for this sample lists about 21,000 clones; over 70% of them were counted only once. The ten largest make up roughly 3.5% of the sample.

Patient enrollment in ICON started in April 2016, and the final patient was enrolled in late 2018. From a subcohort of 60 to 90 patients, fresh tumor and matched uninvolved tissue were collected for in-depth immune analyses, including TCR sequencing. No cell sorting was done, and TCR sequencing was instead run on DNA isolated from bulk tissue. The specimen sequenced was lung tumor tissue. This receptor was obtained from a human donor with non-small cell lung cancer. Rearrangement joined TRBV25-1 to TRBJ1-4, with the identity of the D gene unclear. The nucleotide sequence reads as follows: TGTGCCAGCAGTGACCTACCCGGGAGACTGTTTTTT. The encoded protein is CASSDLPGRLFF.